The next 27 T cell receptor beta chains were all read from a single sample in a study of blood T cell repertoires in COVID-19. Measured with immunoSEQ multiplex PCR; TCRdb has only the in-frame clones, and not every one. Here the sample spans around 380,000 clones, approximately 77% being singletons. The sequencing sample was made of peripheral blood. These receptors all come from a human donor with acute or convalescent COVID-19. The donor label of this sample is uncertain.

This clone appeared a single time. The rearrangement links TRBV6-2 or TRBV6-3 to TRBJ1-5; D is unclear. Germline CDR1 and CDR2: MNHEY and SVGEGT. V was clipped by 5 bases and J by 8 bases, with 22 bases between them. This CDR3 comprises 16 residues. CDR3 nucleotides: TGTGCCAGCAGTCCCGGGAGAACATCGCAGGTCGAGCCCCAGCATTTT. This gives the protein CASSPGRTSQVEPQHF.

The chain is built from TRBV7-9 and TRBJ2-3; 7 positions match TRBD1. V shed 5 bases and J 4 bases; nucleotides not matched to a gene: 9. There are 15 residues in the CDR3. Germline V lookup: CDR1 SEHNR, CDR2 FQNEAQ (reference sequence). The CDR3 DNA follows: TGTGCCAGCAGCCGCAGACAGGGAACGGCAGATACGCAGTATTTT. Translated, it gives CASSRRQGTADTQYF.

This chain joins TRBV5-8 and TRBJ1-5; D is perhaps TRBD1 (5 bases). V lost 5 bases to trimming and J lost 1 base, with 10 bases between them. Germline V gene data show CDR1 as SGHTS and CDR2 as YDEGEE. The CDR3 runs to 14 residues. The CDR3 DNA reads as TGTGCCAGCAGAAGGGGTCGGAGCAATCAGCCCCAGCATTTT. It encodes CASRRGRSNQPQHF.

The rearrangement joins TRBV15 to TRBJ2-1; the match to TRBD2 covers 14 bases. The CDR3 covers 16 residues. Germline V gene data show CDR1 as LNHNV and CDR2 as YYDKDF (reference sequence). Trimming took 6 bases from V and 9 from J; bases not matched to a gene: 10. The CDR3 DNA follows: TGTGCCACCAGGTCACCGGGACTAGCGGGGGCTAGTGAGCAGTTCTTC. This sequence encodes CATRSPGLAGASEQFF. The variable domain in full, completed from reference TRBV15 and TRBJ2-1, reads DAMVIQNPRYQVTQFGKPVTLSCSQTLNHNVMYWYQQKSSQAPKLLFHYYDKDFNNEADTPDNFQSRRPNTSFCFLDIRSPGLGDTAMYLCATRSPGLAGASEQFFGPGTRLTVL.

This chain connects TRBV27 to TRBJ1-6, with D perhaps matching TRBD1 (6 bases). Per the germline V gene, CDR1 is MNHEY and CDR2 is SMNVEV (reference sequence). The CDR3 has 14 residues. V lost 6 bases and J 9 bases, leaving 15 bases between the germline ends. This chain's CDR3 is CASSFGTDSSPLHF. As DNA, the CDR3 is TGTGCCAGCAGCTTCGGGACGGACAGTTCACCCCTCCACTTT.

V gene TRBV3-1 (or the pseudogene TRBV3-2) combines with J gene TRBJ1-1; no clear D gene. With 6 bases removed from V and 5 bases from J, the gap between germline ends came to 13 bases. The CDR3 runs to 13 residues. The germline V gene encodes CDR1 LGHDT and CDR2 YNNKEL (reference sequence). The CDR3 nucleotides are TGTGCCAGCAGTCTGATAAGAGGTACTGAAGCTTTCTTT. Residues: CASSLIRGTEAFF.

The chain is built from TRBV6-4 and TRBJ2-1, with a possible D match to TRBD2 (6 bases). V was cut by 0 bases and J by 4 bases, with 13 bases left in between. The CDR3 length is 16 residues. Germline V gene lookup returns CDR1 MRHNA and CDR2 SNTAGT. As DNA, the CDR3 is TGTGCCAGCAGTGACTCGACCCTAGCGCGGTACAATGAGCAGTTCTTC. It yields the protein CASSDSTLARYNEQFF.

The chain employs TRBV10-3 and TRBJ2-6; D may be TRBD1 (6 bases). V was trimmed by 5 bases and J by 2 bases, leaving 13 bases between them. The CDR3 is 16 residues long. The germline V gene encodes CDR1 ENHRY and CDR2 SYGVKD. The CDR3, as DNA: TGTGCCATCAGTCCGGGACACAGGACTGGGGCCAACGTCCTGACTTTC. The encoded protein is CAISPGHRTGANVLTF.

This clone was seen a single time. The gene calls are TRBV5-1 and TRBJ1-1; 7 nucleotides align to TRBD1. CDR1 is SGHRS and CDR2 is YFSETQ in the germline V gene. The V and J ends lost 0 bases and 2 bases, in that order; junction bases with no gene match: 10. The CDR3 runs to 17 residues. CDR3 nucleotide sequence: TGCGCCAGCAGCTTGGGGGGGTGGACAGGAATTAACACTGAAGCTTTCTTT. Translated, it gives CASSLGGWTGINTEAFF. Drawing the rest from reference TRBV5-1 and TRBJ1-1, the complete variable domain is KAGVTQTPRYLIKTRGQQVTLSCSPISGHRSVSWYQQTPGQGLQFLFEYFSETQRNKGNFPGRFSGRQFSNSRSEMNVSTLELGDSALYLCASSLGGWTGINTEAFFGQGTRLTVV.

Only one count was recorded for this clone. The chain links TRBV7-9 to TRBJ2-7; 8 bases are shared with TRBD1. J lost 2 bases, V lost 7 bases, and 7 bases had no gene match. Germline assignment: CDR1 SEHNR and CDR2 FQNEAQ (reference sequence). The CDR3 contains 14 residues. The CDR3 DNA sequence: TGTGCCAGCACCCTCGGGACAGGAGCCTACGAGCAGTACTTC. Its translation is CASTLGTGAYEQYF.

V and J are TRBV18 and TRBJ2-1; perhaps TRBD2 as D (6 bases). The CDR3 is 13 residues long. Trimming left V 0 bases short and J 7 bases short, with 7 bases between. Germline V lookup: CDR1 KGHSH, CDR2 LQKENI. The CDR3 sequence: CASSPPGGNEQFF. CDR3 bases: TGTGCCAGCTCACCACCGGGGGGTAATGAGCAGTTCTTC.

This clone was counted a few times. This chain's CDR3 is CASSSPFHYTGTNEKLFF. The DNA of the CDR3 is TGTGCCAGCAGTTCCCCCTTCCATTACACAGGGACTAATGAAAAACTGTTTTTT. J is TRBJ1-4 and V is TRBV28; perhaps TRBD1 as D (6 bases). Germline V lookup: CDR1 MDHEN, CDR2 SYDVKM. The CDR3 extends over 18 amino acids. V lost 4 bases and J lost 2, with 20 bases in between.

V and J are TRBV2 and TRBJ2-1, with D possibly matching TRBD2 (7 bases). Trimming took 5 bases from V and 7 from J, leaving 18 bases between them. CDR1 SNHLY and CDR2 FYNNEI come from the germline V gene. The CDR3 is 15 residues long. The CDR3 here is CASSSEGGAGNEQFF. For the CDR3, the DNA is TGTGCCAGCAGTTCAGAGGGGGGGGCCGGGAATGAGCAGTTCTTC.

This clone was seen a single time. The same CDR3 arises from other DNA sequences in this sample as well. The chain recombines TRBV7-9 with TRBJ1-2; perhaps TRBD1 as D (6 bases). Germline V gene data show CDR1 as SEHNR and CDR2 as FQNEAQ (reference sequence). CDR3 length equals 13 residues. V was shortened by 4 bases and J by 8 bases, with 14 bases between the two germline ends. The CDR3 protein is CASSSSDRIGYTF. The CDR3 DNA is TGTGCCAGCAGCTCCAGTGACAGGATCGGCTACACCTTC.

The chain employs TRBV5-4 and TRBJ1-4; 8 bases align to TRBD1. V gave up 3 bases and J gave up 4 bases; unmatched junction bases: 5. The CDR3 length is 15 residues. Germline V gives CDR1 SGHNT, CDR2 YYREEE (reference sequence). In DNA form, the CDR3 reads TGTGCCAGCAGCTCTTTTGACAGGGGTAATGAAAAACTGTTTTTT. It encodes CASSSFDRGNEKLFF.

V and J are TRBV18 and TRBJ1-1; TRBD1 agrees at 7 bases. The germline V gene encodes CDR1 KGHSH and CDR2 LQKENI. V was clipped by 4 bases and J by 4 bases; unmatched bases: 6. The CDR3 is 14 residues long. Written as DNA, the CDR3 is TGTGCCAGCTCACAGACAGGGATTCTCACTGAAGCTTTCTTT. Translation gives CASSQTGILTEAFF.

Remarks on this clone: Other DNA sequences in this sample translate to the same CDR3. This sequence joins TRBV20-1 and TRBJ2-5, with D unclear. The ends were cut back, 3 bases at V and 5 bases at J, with 7 bases in the middle. Germline CDR1 is DFQATT and CDR2 is SNEGSKA (reference sequence). This CDR3 has 11 residues. The CDR3 is CSASPRETQYF. In DNA, the CDR3 is TGCAGTGCTAGTCCCAGGGAGACCCAGTACTTC.

The V call is TRBV10-2, the J call TRBJ2-1; TRBD1 is a possible D gene (6 bases). This CDR3 comprises 11 residues. Germline CDR1 and CDR2: WSHSY and SAAADI. V shed 5 bases and J shed 10 bases, with 9 bases lying between them. The CDR3, as DNA: TGCGCCAGCAGTCAGGGGACGGAGCAGTTCTTC. Translation gives CASSQGTEQFF.

A few counts support this clone. The chain is built from TRBV28 and TRBJ2-7; D might be TRBD1 (5 bases). The CDR3 runs 15 residues. Germline V lookup: CDR1 MDHEN, CDR2 SYDVKM. V lost 6 bases, J lost 2 bases, and 17 bases lay in between. The CDR3 DNA reads TGTGCCAGCAGCCCCGGACAAGGTCCTCCCTACGAGCAGTACTTC. Amino acids: CASSPGQGPPYEQYF.

This clone was observed once. V gene TRBV6-5 combines with J gene TRBJ1-1; D gene unclear. Trimming removed 9 bases from V and 4 bases from J, with 15 bases in between. The CDR3 is 13 amino acids. From germline, CDR1 is MNHEY and CDR2 SVGAGI. For the CDR3, the DNA is TGTGCCAGTGGGTATCCCCGGAGCACTGAAGCTTTCTTT. Translating gives CASGYPRSTEAFF.

Only one count was recorded for this clone. The V gene is TRBV28, the J gene TRBJ1-2; D is uncertain. From germline, CDR1 is MDHEN and CDR2 SYDVKM. This CDR3 spans 14 amino acids. V was pared by 2 bases and J by 4 bases, with 11 bases between. The CDR3: CASSLNHGVYGYTF. Written as DNA, the CDR3 is TGTGCCAGCAGTTTAAATCACGGTGTCTATGGCTACACCTTC.

CDR3 loop: CASSPSYPYEQYF. Here the CDR3 DNA reads TGTGCCAGCAGCCCCTCCTATCCCTACGAGCAGTACTTC. The chain joins TRBV7-9 to TRBJ2-7; the D is unclear. V gave up 5 bases and J gave up 2 bases, with 10 bases separating them. The CDR3 runs 13 residues. CDR1 and CDR2 from the germline V gene are SEHNR and FQNEAQ (reference sequence).

This CDR3 reads CASTPGGGTGRNYGYTF. The CDR3 DNA follows: TGTGCCAGTACCCCCGGGGGCGGGACAGGGAGGAACTATGGCTACACCTTC. The rearrangement joins TRBV19 to TRBJ1-2; 9 nucleotides align to TRBD1. Trimming cost V 7 bases and J 2 bases; bases outside gene matches: 14. The germline gives CDR1 LNHDA, CDR2 SQIVND (reference sequence). The CDR3 totals 17 residues.

The rearrangement joins TRBV10-1 to TRBJ2-3; a weak D match, TRBD2 (6 bases). This CDR3 contains 14 residues. The ends were cut back, 2 bases at V and 4 bases at J, with 10 bases in the middle. CDR1 is WNHNN and CDR2 is SYGVQD in the germline V gene (reference sequence). CDR3 loop: CASSENRGSDTQYF. The CDR3 DNA sequence: TGCGCCAGCAGTGAGAATCGGGGGTCAGATACGCAGTATTTT.

The V and J genes are TRBV7-2 and TRBJ1-1, with a weak D call TRBD1 (6 bases). Germline V gene data show CDR1 as SGHTA and CDR2 as FQGNSA. V lost 7 bases, J lost 1 base, and 10 bases lay in between. The CDR3 is 13 amino acids. For the CDR3, the DNA is TGTGCCAGCAACGACAGGAGGAACACTGAAGCTTTCTTT. Translation gives CASNDRRNTEAFF. The whole variable domain, remainder taken from reference TRBV7-2 and TRBJ1-1, is GAGVSQSPSNKVTEKGKDVELRCDPISGHTALYWYRQSLGQGLEFLIYFQGNSAPDKSGLPSDRFSAERTGGSVSTLTIQRTQQEDSAVYLCASNDRRNTEAFFGQGTRLTVV.

The V and J genes are TRBV18 and TRBJ1-6; tentative D call: TRBD1 (5 bases). CDR1 is KGHSH and CDR2 is LQKENI in the germline V gene. This CDR3 is built from 13 residues. V was cut by 5 bases and J by 6 bases, with 8 bases left in between. CDR3 in amino acids: CASSIDSNSPLHF. The CDR3 nucleotides are TGTGCCAGCTCAATCGACAGTAATTCACCCCTCCACTTT.

This chain links TRBV14 with TRBJ2-7; 11 nucleotides match TRBD1. The CDR3 is made up of 17 amino acids. V gave up 5 bases and J gave up 7 bases; unmatched junction bases: 16. Germline CDR1 is SGHDN and CDR2 is FVKESK. In nucleotides, the CDR3 is TGTGCCAGCAGCGCTCGATCCGGGACAGGGGGACCGAAGGAGCAGTACTTC. Translation gives CASSARSGTGGPKEQYF.